This T cell receptor beta chain was recorded in a study of blood T cells in healthy people across ages (dated by TCRdb to about 2015). Looking at the study overall: Template switching captured roughly one uniquely barcoded TCR beta cDNA molecule per two T cells in model experiments. The donors were split into four age groups: young (average about 16 years), middle-aged (39), aged (approximately 60) and long-lived (roughly 80). Using deep sequencing normalized with unique cDNA molecular identifiers, the study measured how TCR beta repertoire diversity changes with age. To avoid experimental bias, donors of different ages were distributed randomly across sequencing lanes. Two additional independent replicas of 1 million unique cDNA reads from the same blood draw were analyzed for two donors (one aged 18 to 29 and one aged 80 or older). The full study reports these points: The long-lived group showed more naive CD4+ T cells, fewer expanded clones and increased TCR diversity than the aged group, suggesting age selection. Observed TCR beta diversity per million T cells fell roughly linearly with age, and a significant reduction was already apparent by age roughly 40. Estimates of total diversity based on one million sequenced T cells were regarded as lower bounds and as underestimates. Since profiling was done on bulk unsorted PBMCs, naive and antigen-experienced compartments could not be conclusively compared. Because donor CMV infection status was unknown, age-related changes in expanded clonotypes were potentially confounded. Observed TCR beta diversity correlated strongly with the percentage of naive T cells measured by flow cytometry.

A note on this clonotype: It has no known antigen specificity. Within one base of it there is no much larger clone, and no base qualities were kept.

The V and J ends are trimmed by 0 bases and 6 bases, leaving 21 bases between them. Taken from the germline V gene (reference sequence), the CDR1 and CDR2 loops are DFQATT and SNEGSKA. The CDR3, from cysteine to phenylalanine, totals 17 residues. The sequence is cut down to CDR3 DNA, 51 bases in frame from base 1. Library creation used 5' RACE. This sample was sequenced with an Illumina HiSeq 2500. A second PCR of about 6 to 11 cycles was run with a J-beta primer mix and a sample-barcoded 5' primer. Each TCR beta cDNA molecule received a unique molecular identifier from a template-switch 5' adaptor carrying 12 random nucleotides. Each sample yielded at least 2.5 million CDR3-containing paired-end reads. First-strand cDNA synthesis was performed from all RNA using the Mint cDNA synthesis kit, with priming by a TRBC-specific oligonucleotide. After uracil-DNA glycosylase treatment, a first 18-cycle PCR used universal primers M1SS and BC2_uni_R on all cDNA. From the authors' description of their analysis: Each sample was normalized by randomly selecting 1 million high-quality reads, each carrying a distinct molecular identifier. Reads sharing molecular identifiers were discarded rather than binned into consensus sequences. CDR3 identification, clonotype clustering and error correction used MiTCR with a Q25 quality threshold and the strictest error-elimination algorithm. A nonparametric unseen species model with Euler transformation was used to estimate a lower bound on total TCR beta diversity. TCRdb handled the public reads itself, with Q25 trimming in fastp and clone calling in MiXCR, and kept productive beta chains. Identical CDR3 proteins give one entry, which carries the most common genes and DNA. The V and J calls, along with clone size, are taken from TCRdb and not from the paper's own processing. A total of approximately 1.5 million distinct CDR3 sequences appear in this sample, roughly 30% of them only once. Roughly 12% of the sample is held by the ten biggest clonotypes.

The 35 to 40 donors, aged about 6 to 90 years, were systemically healthy Caucasian individuals from Russia. Each donor gave about 10 milliliters of peripheral blood, drawn into EDTA-treated Vacutainer tubes. Ficoll-Paque density-gradient centrifugation was used to isolate PBMCs, with at least 6 million per sample. Trizol reagent was used to extract total RNA from PBMCs, with at least 5 micrograms per sample. For every donor, flow cytometry on a PBMC aliquot measured the percentage of naive CD45RAhigh/CD27high T cells. The specimen sequenced was blood. This receptor chain uses TRBV20-1 and TRBJ1-5; the D gene assignment is ambiguous. The receptor comes from a woman aged 25 to 39 in good health. For the CDR3, the sequence is CSARDPWDQEVGQPQHF. The bases are TGCAGTGCTAGAGACCCGTGGGATCAGGAGGTCGGTCAGCCCCAGCATTTT.